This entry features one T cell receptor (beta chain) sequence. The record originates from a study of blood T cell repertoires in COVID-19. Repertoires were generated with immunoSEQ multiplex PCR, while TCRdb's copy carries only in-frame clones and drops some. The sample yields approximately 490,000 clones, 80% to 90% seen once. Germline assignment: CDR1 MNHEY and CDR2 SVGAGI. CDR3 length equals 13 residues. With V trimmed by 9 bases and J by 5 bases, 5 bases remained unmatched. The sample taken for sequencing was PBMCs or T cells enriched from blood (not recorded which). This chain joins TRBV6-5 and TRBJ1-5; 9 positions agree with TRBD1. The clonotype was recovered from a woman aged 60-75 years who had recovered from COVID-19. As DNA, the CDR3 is TGTGCCAGTTTGACAGGGGGGGATCAGCCCCAGCATTTT. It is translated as CASLTGGDQPQHF.